This TCR beta chain emerged from a study of control samples from healthy donors and cancer patients. The CDR3 has 13 residues. Looked up from germline, CDR1 is SGHTA and CDR2 is FQGTGA. Trimming pared 4 bases from V and 2 bases from J, leaving 5 bases between. Measured with immunoSEQ multiplex PCR; TCRdb has only the in-frame clones, and not every one. The sample yields over 200,000 clones, approximately 80% seen once. As for this clone: Other DNA sequences within the sample encode an identical CDR3.

The gene calls are TRBV7-3 and TRBJ2-2; D uncertain. The sample comprised PBMCs. The sequence was collected from a woman aged 60 to 75 with lung cancer. The CDR3 protein is CASSSINTGELFF. The DNA for the CDR3 is TGTGCCAGCAGCTCGATAAACACCGGGGAGCTGTTTTTT.